A selection of T cell receptor beta chains follows, all from one sample in a study of cytomegalovirus exposure and HLA in healthy donors. Only in-frame clones appear in the TCRdb table, and some are missing; sequencing was by immunoSEQ multiplex PCR. The sample comprises about 88,000 clones, about 96% of which are singletons, and less than 0.8% rests with the top ten. Sequenced input: PBMCs. The receptors here all came from a man in his late teens or twenties in good health and CMV-seronegative. The CDR3 runs from the conserved cysteine through the conserved F or W. Fields, in order: D gene, V gene, J gene, CDR3 protein. The D gene is left open where the match is weak.

TRBD2	TRBV28	TRBJ2-1	CASSFIPTSGRIGEQFF
NA	TRBV5-4	TRBJ2-4	CASSLEFSKNIQYF
NA	TRBV19	TRBJ1-3	CASSIPSAGGNTIYF
NA	TRBV19	TRBJ1-1	CASRQNTDRNTEAFF
NA	TRBV5-6	TRBJ2-4	CASSFGGYKNIQYF
NA	TRBV9	TRBJ2-1	CASSDLGGGRDNEQFF
TRBD1	TRBV6-1	TRBJ2-7	CASSESSGQGSYEQYF
NA	TRBV28	TRBJ1-2	CASSFPQNYGYTF
TRBD2	TRBV18	TRBJ2-5	CASSPPGLAPRETQYF
TRBD2	TRBV7-3	TRBJ2-1	CAGSTPRKGTSGRAWNYNEQFF
TRBD1	TRBV28	TRBJ2-5	CASRRDRVQETQYF
NA	TRBV14	TRBJ2-5	CASSQLLQGPNGTQYF
TRBD1	TRBV29-1	TRBJ2-2	CSYRTGGAGELFF
NA	TRBV6-1	TRBJ2-1	CASNRDWNLYNEQFF